The text below deals with one TCR beta chain. There were TCR beta CDR3 regions amplified from RNA transcripts. The HTBI primer set served for first-round RT-PCR of the TCR CDR3. TCRdb processed the multiplex PCR reads anew with MiXCR; each CDR3 protein has one entry. The sample yields roughly 500,000 distinct CDR3 sequences, approximately 13% seen once. The data were obtained in a study of T cells in Graves' hyperthyroidism and ophthalmopathy. Study at large: Peripheral blood samples were taken at initial diagnosis, prior to any treatment.

Blood from later-ophthalmopathy patients was taken at first hyperthyroidism diagnosis. The V gene end was trimmed by 8 bases and the J gene end by 3 bases; junction bases not matched to a gene: 15. CDR3 length: 16 amino acids. Germline V gene data show CDR1 as MNHEY and CDR2 as SVGEGT. J is TRBJ1-2 and V is TRBV6-2 or TRBV6-3; 7 nucleotides match TRBD1. The sequence was obtained from a woman aged 25 to 39 with Graves' hyperthyroidism that later progressed to Graves' ophthalmopathy. Sequencing input: blood. The CDR3 spells CASRVIRQGSDYGYTF. The DNA of the CDR3 is TGTGCCAGCCGCGTCATCAGACAGGGCTCGGACTATGGCTACACCTTC.